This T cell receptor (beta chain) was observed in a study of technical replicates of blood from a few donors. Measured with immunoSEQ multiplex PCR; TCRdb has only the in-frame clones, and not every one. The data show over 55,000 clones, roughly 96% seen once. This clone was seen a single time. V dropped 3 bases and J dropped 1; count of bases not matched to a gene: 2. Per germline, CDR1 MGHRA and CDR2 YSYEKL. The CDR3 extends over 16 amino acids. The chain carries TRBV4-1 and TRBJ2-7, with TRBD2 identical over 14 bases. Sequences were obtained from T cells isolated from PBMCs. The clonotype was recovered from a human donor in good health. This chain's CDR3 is CASSHGTSGSSYEQYF. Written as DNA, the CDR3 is TGCGCCAGCAGCCATGGGACTAGCGGGAGTTCCTACGAGCAGTACTTC.